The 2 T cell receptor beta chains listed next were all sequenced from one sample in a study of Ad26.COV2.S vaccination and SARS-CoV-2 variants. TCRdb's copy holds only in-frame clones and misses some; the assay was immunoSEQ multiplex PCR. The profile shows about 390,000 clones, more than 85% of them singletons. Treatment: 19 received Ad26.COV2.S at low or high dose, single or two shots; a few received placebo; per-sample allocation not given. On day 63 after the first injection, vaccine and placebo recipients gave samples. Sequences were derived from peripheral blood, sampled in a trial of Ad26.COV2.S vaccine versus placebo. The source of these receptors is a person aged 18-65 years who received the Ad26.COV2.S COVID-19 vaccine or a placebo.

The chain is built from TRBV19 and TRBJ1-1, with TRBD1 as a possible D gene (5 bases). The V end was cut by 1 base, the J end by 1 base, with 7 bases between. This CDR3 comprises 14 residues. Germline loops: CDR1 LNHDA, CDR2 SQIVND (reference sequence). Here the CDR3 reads CASSIVTGNTEAFF. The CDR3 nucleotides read TGTGCCAGTAGTATAGTCACAGGGAACACTGAAGCTTTCTTT.

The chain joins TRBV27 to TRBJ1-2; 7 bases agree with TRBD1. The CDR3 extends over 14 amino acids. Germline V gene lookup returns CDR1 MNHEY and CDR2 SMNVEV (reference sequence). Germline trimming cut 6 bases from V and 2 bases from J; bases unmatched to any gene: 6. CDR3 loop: CASRPGTANYGYTF. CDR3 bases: TGTGCCAGCAGACCCGGGACAGCGAACTATGGCTACACCTTC.